The TCR beta chain under discussion was sequenced for a study of spatial heterogeneity in lung cancer. Turning to the study itself: A consistent excess of beta-chain over alpha-chain sequences was detected.

Time point meaning: blood at routine non-recurrence follow-up after resection. TCRdb itself ran the 5' RACE reads through MiXCR, one entry per CDR3 protein. Of about 43,000 distinct CDR3 sequences in the sample, under 25% were seen once. This CDR3 comprises 13 residues. V gave up 10 bases and J gave up 0 bases, with 11 bases separating them. The starting material was PBMCs, obtained at follow-up. The chain employs TRBV12-3 or TRBV12-4 and TRBJ2-3; D not certain. The receptor comes from a female donor with early-stage non-small cell lung cancer. The CDR3 DNA reads TGTGCCACCACTTACGGGAGCACAGATACGCAGTATTTT. Translating gives CATTYGSTDTQYF.